This TCR beta chain is drawn from a study of cytomegalovirus exposure and HLA in healthy donors. PCR was performed using 60 Vbeta and 13 Jbeta primers. Assay: immunoSEQ multiplex PCR; the TCRdb copy retains only in-frame clones and omits some. Counted here are roughly 98,000 clones, under 85% occurring once; the ten biggest clones make up about 2%. The study, taken as a whole, reports: Sequencing depth roughly uniform across donors was assumed in presence/absence analyses.

V lost 0 bases to trimming and J lost 2 bases, with 13 bases between them. This CDR3 spans 16 amino acids. Germline-derived CDR1 and CDR2 are SGHRS and YFSETQ. As regards this clone: Its target is unknown.

The TCR was taken from a man between 35 and 55 years old in good health and CMV-seronegative. The material sequenced was PBMCs. The rearrangement joins TRBV5-1 to TRBJ2-3; D is ambiguous. CDR3 amino acids: CASSLVGLALTDTQYF. In nucleotides, the CDR3 is TGCGCCAGCAGCTTGGTAGGATTAGCCCTCACAGATACGCAGTATTTT.